This note documents a single TCR beta chain sequence. The sample belongs to a study of CD8 T cells in Susac syndrome. Reverse transcription of roughly 0.5 to 1 ug RNA used random hexamers. Each CDR3 protein is one row after TCRdb ran MiXCR on the immunoSEQ multiplex PCR reads. This table has around 170,000 distinct CDR3 sequences, 85% to 95% appearing once. The germline V gene encodes CDR1 MGHRA and CDR2 YSYEKL. There are 12 residues in the CDR3. V shed 0 bases and J shed 7 bases, with 6 bases lying between them. Sequenced: CD8+ T cells from PBMCs. The TCR sequence derives from a human donor with multiple sclerosis. This chain uses TRBV4-1 with TRBJ1-1; no firm D call. The CDR3 is CASSQDRDEAFF. The CDR3 DNA reads as TGCGCCAGCAGCCAAGATCGCGATGAAGCTTTCTTT.